A single sample gave rise to the 19 T cell receptor beta chains below, sequenced in a study of brain T cells in children with intractable seizures. Clones were read by immunoSEQ multiplex PCR, and TCRdb kept only the in-frame ones, dropping some. The sample comprises 110,000 or so clones, approximately 94% of which are singletons, and about 4% rests with the top ten. The sequenced sample was peripheral blood, obtained at surgery. All receptors come from a boy in the first two years of life with hemimegalencephaly and intractable seizures.

The chain has TRBV11-2 and TRBJ2-1; D gene uncertain. Trimming took 0 bases from V and 4 from J, leaving 13 bases between them. Per germline, CDR1 SGHAT and CDR2 FQNNGV. This CDR3 region has 16 residues. CDR3 bases: TGTGCCAGCAGCTTAGATTTTAGTAGACCTTACAATGAGCAGTTCTTC. Its protein is CASSLDFSRPYNEQFF.

V is TRBV10-3 and J is TRBJ1-3, with 7 bases aligning to TRBD1. Germline V gives CDR1 ENHRY, CDR2 SYGVKD. The V gene end was trimmed by 5 bases and the J gene end by 0 bases; junction bases not matched to a gene: 7. The CDR3 length is 16 residues. CDR3 residues: CAISLLQGPSGNTIYF. Written as DNA, the CDR3 is TGTGCCATCAGTCTCCTACAGGGGCCCTCTGGAAACACCATATATTTT.

This sequence joins TRBV7-2 and TRBJ1-3, with a possible D match to TRBD1 (6 bases). V shed 4 bases and J shed 1 base, with 8 bases lying between them. This CDR3 comprises 14 residues. Germline V gives CDR1 SGHTA, CDR2 FQGNSA. The DNA of the CDR3 is TGTGCCAGCAGCTACAGGGTGTCTGGAAACACCATATATTTT. Its translation is CASSYRVSGNTIYF.

There are a few counts of this clone. This chain uses TRBV2 with TRBJ2-7; D might be TRBD1 (6 bases). CDR3 length equals 15 residues. The V and J ends lost 0 bases and 0 bases respectively, with 9 bases between them. The germline gives CDR1 SNHLY, CDR2 FYNNEI. CDR3 region: CASSEARTASYEQYF. The CDR3 region has the DNA TGTGCCAGCAGTGAAGCCCGGACAGCCTCCTACGAGCAGTACTTC.

V and J are TRBV28 and TRBJ1-4; TRBD1 might be the D (6 bases). The CDR3 covers 15 residues. Looked up from germline, CDR1 is MDHEN and CDR2 is SYDVKM. With 3 bases removed from V and 4 bases from J, the gap between germline ends came to 12 bases. CDR3 bases: TGTGCCAGCAGTTTCCAGGGGTCGGGTAATGAAAAACTGTTTTTT. It codes for CASSFQGSGNEKLFF.

The chain carries TRBV28 and TRBJ1-1; D not certain. The V gene's germline CDR1 is MDHEN and CDR2 SYDVKM. The V end was cut by 2 bases, the J end by 3 bases, with 16 bases between. The CDR3 is made up of 16 amino acids. CDR3 sequence: CASSLQDYRRYTEAFF. For the CDR3, the DNA is TGTGCCAGCAGTTTACAGGATTATAGACGGTACACTGAAGCTTTCTTT.

The chain uses TRBV5-3 and TRBJ1-2; 8 bases match TRBD1. TRBV5-3 is noted as an ORF with a role that remains uncertain. Trimming removed 4 bases from V and 8 bases from J; junction bases left unmatched: 1. This CDR3 spans 11 amino acids. The CDR3: CARSRDRGYTF. The CDR3 region has the DNA TGTGCCAGAAGCCGGGACAGGGGCTACACCTTC.

The V gene is TRBV20-1, the J gene TRBJ1-6; D possibly corresponds to TRBD1 (5 bases). Trimming took off 6 bases at V and 15 bases at J, with 12 bases between the two ends. The CDR3 contains 10 residues. Germline assignment: CDR1 DFQATT and CDR2 SNEGSKA (reference sequence). The CDR3 region is CSARQGNLHF. The CDR3 coding sequence is TGCAGTGCCAGGCAGGGTAACCTCCACTTT.

This clone was seen only a few times. The CDR3 nucleotides are TGCGCCTCGAAATCCGGGACAGTGAATGAAAAACTGTTTTTT. Translating gives CASKSGTVNEKLFF. The chain couples TRBV5-1 to TRBJ1-4; 7 positions match TRBD1. The germline gives CDR1 SGHRS, CDR2 YFSETQ. This CDR3 spans 14 amino acids. Trimming cost V 10 bases and J 5 bases; bases outside gene matches: 11. Looking up the rest from reference TRBV5-1 and TRBJ1-4 gives the full variable domain: KAGVTQTPRYLIKTRGQQVTLSCSPISGHRSVSWYQQTPGQGLQFLFEYFSETQRNKGNFPGRFSGRQFSNSRSEMNVSTLELGDSALYLCASKSGTVNEKLFFGSGTQLSVL.

J is TRBJ2-3 and V is TRBV7-3, with D tentatively TRBD2 (5 bases). The CDR3 contains 12 residues. The ends were cut back, 5 bases at V and 6 bases at J, with 9 bases in the middle. The germline V gene encodes CDR1 SGHTA and CDR2 FQGTGA. CDR3 DNA: TGTGCCAGCAGCCCCTCGGGGGATACGCAGTATTTT. Translated: CASSPSGDTQYF.

V and J are TRBV28 and TRBJ2-5; D is perhaps TRBD1 or TRBD2 (6 bases each). Germline V CDR1 and CDR2: MDHEN, SYDVKM. The CDR3 covers 14 residues. V gave up 2 bases and J gave up 3 bases, with 10 bases separating them. The CDR3 reads CASSLVGGKETQYF. CDR3 DNA sequence: TGTGCCAGCAGTTTAGTGGGGGGCAAAGAGACCCAGTACTTC.

This clone was counted a single time. This chain links TRBV28 with TRBJ2-3, with 8 bases that match TRBD2. V gave up 3 bases and J gave up 6 bases; unmatched junction bases: 17. This CDR3 spans 18 amino acids. The V gene's germline CDR1 is MDHEN and CDR2 SYDVKM. The DNA of the CDR3 is TGTGCCAGCAGTTTCCCCCGAGGCAGCGGGAGTCGAGTTGATACGCAGTATTTT. Residues: CASSFPRGSGSRVDTQYF.

The chain couples TRBV7-9 to TRBJ2-7; D gene uncertain. Germline CDR1 SEHNR, CDR2 FQNEAQ (reference sequence). The CDR3 spans 14 residues. Trimming took off 5 bases at V and 0 bases at J, with 11 bases between the two ends. In DNA form, the CDR3 reads TGTGCCAGCAGCCCCGCCCGGCACTCCTACGAGCAGTACTTC. Translating gives CASSPARHSYEQYF.

V usage is TRBV21-1 and J usage is TRBJ2-4; the table gives TRBD2 as D, unverified against the DNA. TRBV21-1 is listed as a pseudogene. The CDR3 length is 19 residues. In DNA form, the CDR3 reads TGTGCCAGCAGCAAAATTCCAGCGGGAGGGCCGGGGGGCAAAAACATTCAGTACTTC. Protein: CASSKIPAGGPGGKNIQYF.

Only one count was recorded for this clone. V gene TRBV7-6 combines with J gene TRBJ2-7; D could derive from TRBD1 or TRBD2 (5 bases each). The V and J ends lost 1 base and 7 bases respectively, with 14 bases between them. Germline CDR1 and CDR2: SGHVS and FNYEAQ. The CDR3 is 14 amino acids. The CDR3, as DNA: TGTGCCAGCAGCTTAGACCCCTCGTGGGGGGAGCAGTACTTC. Its translation is CASSLDPSWGEQYF.

The chain has TRBV11-3 and TRBJ2-2; D is possibly TRBD1 (6 bases). The germline V gene encodes CDR1 SGHNT and CDR2 YENEEA. The CDR3 is made up of 14 amino acids. V lost 3 bases to trimming and J lost 7 bases, with 12 bases between them. The CDR3 here is CASSFRGSGGELFF. The CDR3 nucleotides are TGTGCCAGCAGCTTCAGGGGAAGTGGCGGGGAGCTGTTTTTT.

The chain combines TRBV19 with TRBJ2-2, with a possible D match to TRBD2 (5 bases). Per germline, CDR1 LNHDA and CDR2 SQIVND (reference sequence). The germline V and J ends were trimmed by 1 base and 1 base, with 10 bases remaining between them. The CDR3 covers 16 residues. In DNA form, the CDR3 reads TGTGCCAGTAGTATAGGGGCTAGCTGGAACACCGGGGAGCTGTTTTTT. Translation: CASSIGASWNTGELFF.

This clone appeared once. The V call is TRBV2, the J call TRBJ2-7; D gene uncertain. The CDR3 sequence is 14 residues long. The V end lost 3 bases, the J end lost 7 bases, and 16 bases lay between the germline ends. Germline V gene sequence: CDR1 SNHLY, CDR2 FYNNEI. CDR3 amino acids: CASSDRARTGEQYF. CDR3 in DNA: TGTGCCAGCAGTGATAGGGCACGGACCGGTGAGCAGTACTTC.

For the CDR3, the DNA is TGTGCCAGCAGTTTATCAGCAGGGAGCAATTCACCCCTCCACTTT. Amino acids: CASSLSAGSNSPLHF. This rearrangement joins TRBV27 to TRBJ1-6, with TRBD1 as a possible D gene (5 bases). The CDR3 length is 15 residues. The germline CDR1 and CDR2 sequences are MNHEY and SMNVEV (reference sequence). V dropped 0 bases and J dropped 7 bases, with 10 bases sitting between them.